The T cell receptor (beta chain) described here comes from a study of shared clonotypes between healthy human individuals. The study's findings and limits: Clonotype sharing across several donors was observed for 5% to 6.5% of naive CD4 clonotypes. Only blood underwent sampling, and tissue repertoires likely differ.

Details on this clone: Its antigen is unidentified. Relative to the germline gene, one junction end is altered; a read error may explain this.

The method was immunoSEQ multiplex PCR; TCRdb's version includes in-frame clones alone and lacks a portion of them. The sample lists around 320,000 clones; 87% were seen once. Donors, healthy HIV-negative adults, lacked recent acute infections or vaccinations. CD45RO+ cells were combined with CCR7-negative CD45RA+ TemRA cells to form CD8 memory. The CDR3 consists of 13 residues. Germline V gives CDR1 PRHDT, CDR2 FYEKMQ (reference sequence). Sequencing was carried out using memory CD8+ T cells sorted from blood. Subset in this sample: CD45RO+ cells pooled with CCR7-negative TemRA cells. The origin of this receptor is a man aged 18 to 30 in good health. The chain employs TRBV13 and TRBJ2-7; D might be TRBD2 (5 bases). The CDR3 spells CACRPGPGYEQYF. The CDR3 DNA is TGTGCCTGCAGGCCGGGTCCGGGGTACGAGCAGTACTTC.